A single sample is the source of the 15 T cell receptor beta chains below, sequenced in a study of T cells in Graves' hyperthyroidism and ophthalmopathy (dated by TCRdb to between 2019 and 2020). Receptor libraries were prepared by multiplex PCR. The listed sequencing device is Illumina HiSeq 2000. TCR beta CDR3 regions were amplified from RNA transcripts. The first round of RT-PCR for the TCR CDR3 was performed with the HTBI primer set and the Qiagen OneStep RT-PCR kit. The public reads were reprocessed in TCRdb via fastp at Q25 and MiXCR, keeping in-frame beta chains. When rows share a CDR3 protein, they turn into one entry using the most common DNA and genes. The sample table holds about 270,000 distinct CDR3 sequences, of which roughly 20% were seen once. Together, the top ten hold around 65% of the sample. Sample: blood. These receptors all come from a man aged 25-45 years with Graves' ophthalmopathy.

This clonotype appeared many times. The rearrangement joins TRBV12-3 or TRBV12-4 to TRBJ1-1; the D gene is possibly TRBD1 (6 bases). This CDR3 contains 15 residues. Trimming removed 4 bases from V and 4 bases from J, with 16 bases in between. Here the CDR3 DNA reads TGTGCCAGCAGTTCCTCACAGGGTTGGGGCACTGAAGCTTTCTTT. Its protein product is CASSSSQGWGTEAFF.

This clonotype was seen ten or more times. The genes are TRBV5-5 and TRBJ1-5, with 8 bases fitting TRBD1. The trim removed 4 bases at V and 4 bases at J, leaving 10 bases unmatched. CDR1 and CDR2 from the germline V gene are SGHKS and YYEKEE (reference sequence). This CDR3 contains 16 residues. The CDR3 sequence is CASSPGQVTLNQPQHF. The CDR3 DNA reads as TGTGCCAGCAGCCCGGGACAGGTGACCTTAAATCAGCCCCAGCATTTT.

The chain carries TRBV5-6 and TRBJ1-1; 8 bases match TRBD1. The CDR3 spans 16 residues. V lost 4 bases to trimming and J lost 0 bases; unmatched junction nucleotides: 8. CDR1 is SGHDT and CDR2 is YYEEEE in the germline V gene. The CDR3 region is CASSKGQVLMNTEAFF. The CDR3 bases are TGTGCCAGCAGCAAGGGACAGGTGCTAATGAACACTGAAGCTTTCTTT. The full variable domain, rest sourced from reference TRBV5-6 and TRBJ1-1, is DAGVTQSPTHLIKTRGQQVTLRCSPKSGHDTVSWYQQALGQGPQFIFQYYEEEERQRGNFPDRFSGHQFPNYSSELNVNALLLGDSALYLCASSKGQVLMNTEAFFGQGTRLTVV.

The V call is TRBV27, the J call TRBJ1-5, with D unresolved. Between the trimmed V and J ends, which lost 5 bases and 4 bases, there was a span of 18 bases. From germline, CDR1 is MNHEY and CDR2 SMNVEV (reference sequence). The CDR3 contains 16 residues. CDR3 protein: CASSPEASVGNQPQHF. The CDR3 region has the DNA TGTGCCAGCAGTCCCGAGGCGTCAGTGGGGAATCAGCCCCAGCATTTT.

This clonotype was seen ten or more times. This rearrangement joins TRBV12-3 or TRBV12-4 to TRBJ2-1; D is possibly TRBD1 or TRBD2 (5 bases each). Trimming removed 5 bases at V and 6 bases at J, with 26 bases between. The CDR3 sequence is 18 residues long. CDR3 amino acids: CASSPTGASRHLGNEQFF. For the CDR3, the DNA is TGTGCCAGCAGTCCTACCGGGGCTAGCCGCCATCTGGGCAATGAGCAGTTCTTC.

The table lists this clonotype with a few counts. The CDR3 DNA reads TGCAGTGGGGGGAGACTAGCGGGAGAAGAGACCCAGTACTTC. As protein: CSGGRLAGEETQYF. The chain links TRBV20-1 to TRBJ2-5, with TRBD2 matching over 12 bases. Losses at the gene ends were 7 bases for V and 3 bases for J; bases not matched to a gene: 6. The germline CDR1 and CDR2 sequences are DFQATT and SNEGSKA (reference sequence). The CDR3 runs to 14 residues.

The chain joins TRBV10-3 to TRBJ2-1; 10 bases align to TRBD1. Losses at the gene ends were 6 bases for V and 2 bases for J; bases not matched to a gene: 7. In germline, CDR1 is ENHRY, CDR2 SYGVKD. The CDR3 has 16 residues. The CDR3 DNA reads TGTGCCATCAGGCCGGGACAGGGGAGTCCCTACAATGAGCAGTTCTTC. This encodes CAIRPGQGSPYNEQFF.

The chain couples TRBV7-9 to TRBJ2-1; TRBD2 matches 9 bases. The germline CDR1 and CDR2 sequences are SEHNR and FQNEAQ (reference sequence). The CDR3 covers 16 residues. V gave up 5 bases and J gave up 9 bases; unmatched junction bases: 14. The CDR3 loop reads CASSPPASGIYVEQFF. The DNA of the CDR3 is TGTGCCAGCAGCCCCCCGGCTAGCGGGATATATGTTGAGCAGTTCTTC.

There are many counts of this clonotype. V and J are TRBV9 and TRBJ2-7; no firm D call. In germline, CDR1 is SGDLS, CDR2 YYNGEE. There are 13 residues in the CDR3. Trimming removed 5 bases from V and 5 bases from J, with 14 bases in between. In DNA form, the CDR3 reads TGTGCCAGCAGTCCGGGTCCTACGGACGAGCAGTACTTC. Translated: CASSPGPTDEQYF.

This chain uses TRBV10-3 with TRBJ1-1, with D hard to call. CDR3 length: 13 amino acids. Germline assignment: CDR1 ENHRY and CDR2 SYGVKD. With 4 bases removed from V and 1 base from J, the gap between germline ends came to 7 bases. CDR3 loop: CAISVGENTEAFF. CDR3 in DNA: TGTGCCATCAGTGTTGGGGAGAACACTGAAGCTTTCTTT.

This clonotype was detected a few times. This chain connects TRBV3-1 to TRBJ2-5; 8 bases are shared with TRBD1. The V and J ends lost 0 bases and 2 bases, in that order; junction bases with no gene match: 17. The length of the CDR3 is 20 residues. Germline CDR1 is LGHDT and CDR2 is YNNKEL (reference sequence). CDR3 region: CASSQDLIFRPGQGQETQYF. The DNA of the CDR3 is TGTGCCAGCAGCCAAGATCTAATATTTCGGCCCGGACAGGGACAAGAGACCCAGTACTTC.

The J gene is TRBJ1-4, the V gene TRBV28; 8 nucleotides line up with TRBD1. Germline values: CDR1 MDHEN, CDR2 SYDVKM. The junction had 11 bases not matched to a gene; V was cut back by 6 bases and J by 5 bases. The CDR3 is 16 residues long. CDR3 in amino acids: CASSRHQTGENEKLFF. The CDR3 region has the DNA TGTGCCAGCAGCCGTCACCAGACAGGGGAGAATGAAAAACTGTTTTTT.

This sequence joins TRBV4-1 and TRBJ2-1; 7 positions match TRBD2. J gave up 8 bases and V 1 base, and 8 bases lay outside the gene matches. Germline V gene lookup returns CDR1 MGHRA and CDR2 YSYEKL. This CDR3 is built from 15 residues. The CDR3 loop reads CASSQGGRAPHEQFF. The CDR3 DNA reads TGCGCCAGCAGCCAAGGAGGGAGGGCCCCCCATGAGCAGTTCTTC.

This CDR3 reads CSASGRAANEQFF. Here the CDR3 DNA reads TGCAGTGCTAGCGGGAGGGCCGCCAATGAGCAGTTCTTC. This chain joins TRBV20-1 and TRBJ2-1; the match to TRBD2 covers 8 bases. V lost 3 bases and J lost 6; bases outside the gene matches: 4. Germline-derived CDR1 and CDR2 are DFQATT and SNEGSKA (reference sequence). CDR3 size: 13 residues.

In this sample, this clonotype turned up a few times. The V gene is TRBV12-3 or TRBV12-4, the J gene TRBJ2-2, with D tentatively TRBD1 or TRBD2 (5 bases each). CDR3 length equals 15 residues. Trimming shortened V by 7 bases and J by 4 bases, and 16 bases separated the two germline ends. CDR3 DNA: TGTGCCAGCAAAACGGGGCAGGGCAGCACCGGGGAGCTGTTTTTT. Protein: CASKTGQGSTGELFF.